A single sample is the source of the 16 T cell receptor beta chains below, sequenced in a study of control samples from healthy donors and cancer patients. Sequencing was performed with immunoSEQ multiplex PCR; in TCRdb, only in-frame clones are kept and a portion is missing. The table has some 130,000 clones, about 90% seen once. The specimen sequenced was PBMCs. These receptors came from a man in his fifties with head and neck cancer.

A single count supports this clone. The J gene is TRBJ1-4, the V gene TRBV5-4; D is uncertain. V gave up 2 bases and J gave up 7 bases, with 12 bases separating them. The CDR3 has 14 amino acids. Germline CDR1 reads SGHNT; CDR2 reads YYREEE (reference sequence). CDR3 sequence (DNA): TGTGCCAGCAGCTTAACGAGGGAGAGTGAAAAACTGTTTTTT. Translating gives CASSLTRESEKLFF.

The genes are TRBV11-3 and TRBJ2-7; D is possibly TRBD2 (6 bases). Trimming took 3 bases from V and 1 from J, leaving 7 bases between them. CDR3 size: 13 residues. CDR1 and CDR2 from the germline V gene are SGHNT and YENEEA. As DNA, the CDR3 is TGTGCCAGCAGCTTGGCGGGATCCTACGAGCAGTACTTC. The encoded protein is CASSLAGSYEQYF. The whole variable domain, remainder taken from reference TRBV11-3 and TRBJ2-7, is EAGVVQSPRYKIIEKKQPVAFWCNPISGHNTLYWYLQNLGQGPELLIRYENEEAVDDSQLPKDRFSAERLKGVDSTLKIQPAELGDSAVYLCASSLAGSYEQYFGPGTRLTVT.

This chain links TRBV13 with TRBJ2-7; 7 bases match TRBD1. The length of the CDR3 is 14 residues. Per germline, CDR1 PRHDT and CDR2 FYEKMQ (reference sequence). The J segment lost 0 bases and the V segment lost 2 bases, leaving 1 base of the junction unmatched. The CDR3 sequence is CASSLRTGSYEQYF. The CDR3 DNA follows: TGTGCCAGCAGCTTAAGGACAGGCTCCTACGAGCAGTACTTC.

V usage is TRBV28 and J usage is TRBJ1-6; possibly TRBD1 for D (5 bases). There are 14 residues in the CDR3. Germline V CDR1 and CDR2: MDHEN, SYDVKM. Between the trimmed V and J ends, which lost 4 bases and 7 bases, there was a span of 11 bases. For the CDR3, the DNA is TGTGCCAGCAGTTATAAGGGGAGGAATTCACCCCTCCACTTT. Translated: CASSYKGRNSPLHF.

This sequence joins TRBV7-6 and TRBJ2-3, with D possibly matching TRBD1 (7 bases). V was cut by 2 bases and J by 0 bases, with 12 bases left in between. Germline assignment: CDR1 SGHVS and CDR2 FNYEAQ. The CDR3 has 16 residues. The CDR3 bases are TGTGCCAGCAGCTTACGGAGGGGGCGCAGCACAGATACGCAGTATTTT. Its translation: CASSLRRGRSTDTQYF. The whole variable domain, remainder taken from reference TRBV7-6 and TRBJ2-3, is GAGVSQSPRYKVTKRGQDVALRCDPISGHVSLYWYRQALGQGPEFLTYFNYEAQQDKSGLPNDRFSAERPEGSISTLTIQRTEQRDSAMYRCASSLRRGRSTDTQYFGPGTRLTVL.

This clone was observed a single time. The chain is built from TRBV7-6 and TRBJ1-6; D is ambiguous. The CDR3 loop spans 14 amino acids. Trimming took off 0 bases at V and 7 bases at J, with 7 bases between the two ends. Germline CDR1 and CDR2: SGHVS and FNYEAQ. The CDR3 here is CASSLALGNSPLHF. Written as DNA, the CDR3 is TGTGCCAGCAGCTTAGCGTTGGGGAATTCACCCCTCCACTTT.

CDR3 coding DNA: TGTGCCAGCAGCATCCGGGACTCCTACGAGCAGTACTTC. Translation gives CASSIRDSYEQYF. The J gene is TRBJ2-7, the V gene TRBV6-2 or TRBV6-3; weak D call: TRBD2 (5 bases). The length of the CDR3 is 13 residues. Germline CDR1 reads MNHEY; CDR2 reads SVGEGT. Trimming pared 6 bases from V and 0 bases from J, leaving 9 bases between.

The V call is TRBV10-3, the J call TRBJ2-7, with a possible D match to TRBD1 (5 bases). This CDR3 has 13 amino acids. Trimming left V 2 bases short and J 3 bases short, with 8 bases between. Germline-derived CDR1 and CDR2 are ENHRY and SYGVKD. The CDR3, as DNA: TGTGCCATCAGTGAGAGACAGTTCTACGAGCAGTACTTC. Protein product: CAISERQFYEQYF.

The V call is TRBV11-3, the J call TRBJ2-2; tentatively, D is TRBD1 (6 bases). Germline CDR1 SGHNT, CDR2 YENEEA. This CDR3 contains 15 residues. The V and J ends lost 3 bases and 2 bases respectively, with 10 bases between them. This chain's CDR3 is CASSFEGTNTGELFF. CDR3 bases: TGTGCCAGCAGCTTTGAGGGGACAAACACCGGGGAGCTGTTTTTT.

V gene TRBV28 combines with J gene TRBJ1-4, with D possibly TRBD1 on 6 matching bases. Looked up from germline, CDR1 is MDHEN and CDR2 is SYDVKM. The CDR3 sequence is 15 residues long. V was shortened by 7 bases and J by 7 bases, with 19 bases between the two germline ends. The CDR3 coding sequence is TGTGCCAGCATCACGGGAGGACAGAGGGGTGAAAAACTGTTTTTT. Translation gives CASITGGQRGEKLFF.

This clone was detected once. The chain joins TRBV6-5 to TRBJ2-2; D is ambiguous. Trimming cost V 2 bases and J 0 bases, with 7 bases left between them. The CDR3 has 15 residues. Per germline, CDR1 MNHEY and CDR2 SVGAGI. The CDR3 DNA is TGTGCCAGCAGTTACGACTCAGCGAACACCGGGGAGCTGTTTTTT. Translation gives CASSYDSANTGELFF.

The CDR3 loop is CASSRGTSGDTQYF. The DNA of the CDR3 is TGTGCCAGCAGTAGGGGGACTAGCGGAGATACGCAGTATTTT. This sequence joins TRBV6-2 or TRBV6-3 and TRBJ2-3, with TRBD2 matching over 11 bases. The germline V gene has CDR1 MNHEY and CDR2 SVGEGT. This CDR3 has 14 amino acids. Unmatched junction bases numbered 3, after V lost 5 bases and J lost 5 bases.

V is TRBV11-1 and J is TRBJ2-3; D is tentatively TRBD1 or TRBD2 (6 bases each). The V and J ends lost 5 bases and 1 base respectively, with 13 bases between them. The CDR3 totals 15 residues. CDR1 is SGHAT and CDR2 is FQDESV in the germline V gene (reference sequence). CDR3 protein: CASSLTGTRTDTQYF. For the CDR3, the DNA is TGTGCCAGCAGCCTTACAGGGACTCGCACAGATACGCAGTATTTT.

V and J are TRBV19 and TRBJ2-3; TRBD2 matches at 8 bases. There are 13 residues in the CDR3. Looked up from germline, CDR1 is LNHDA and CDR2 is SQIVND (reference sequence). Unmatched junction bases numbered 0, after V lost 6 bases and J lost 1 base. This chain's CDR3 is CASRTSGTDTQYF. As DNA, the CDR3 is TGTGCCAGTAGGACTAGCGGCACAGATACGCAGTATTTT.

The chain joins TRBV5-1 to TRBJ2-5, with D perhaps TRBD1 or TRBD2 (6 bases each). CDR1 SGHRS and CDR2 YFSETQ come from the germline V gene. V shed 4 bases and J shed 3 bases, with 16 bases lying between them. The CDR3 covers 15 residues. Here the CDR3 reads CASSLKGGREETQYF. The CDR3 DNA is TGCGCCAGCAGCCTCAAGGGGGGTAGAGAAGAGACCCAGTACTTC.

This chain connects TRBV5-1 to TRBJ2-1; a possible D gene is TRBD1 (6 bases). CDR1 and CDR2 (germline): SGHRS, YFSETQ. V was pared by 1 base and J by 16 bases, with 27 bases between. The CDR3 is 16 amino acids. CDR3 protein: CASSLSGPGQGSSVFF. Here the CDR3 DNA reads TGCGCCAGCAGCTTGTCGGGACCGGGACAAGGTTCCTCAGTTTTCTTC.